The rows below give T cell receptor beta chains drawn from one sample of a study of blood T cell repertoires in COVID-19. The data were produced by immunoSEQ multiplex PCR, yet TCRdb's version contains in-frame clones alone and is incomplete. The sample has some 110,000 clones, 90% seen once. Specimen: peripheral blood. These receptors were taken from a human donor with active COVID-19. The donor label of this sample is uncertain. Both conserved end residues are part of each CDR3. A D gene is named only where the DNA matches it firmly. The size entry is marked missing in some rows and otherwise reads once, few, many or a size class.

TRBD1	TRBV5-1	NA	TRBJ2-1	CASRSGGSSGEQFF	TGCGCCAGCAGATCAGGGGGCAGTTCAGGGGAGCAGTTCTTC
NA	TRBV6-6	NA	TRBJ2-7	CASSLEGEQYF	TGTGCCAGCAGCCTAGAGGGCGAGCAGTACTTC
TRBD1	TRBV11-2	NA	TRBJ1-2	CASSLGQTGRGRYTF	TGTGCCAGCAGCTTAGGTCAGACAGGGCGAGGTCGCTACACCTTC
TRBD1	TRBV18	NA	TRBJ1-1	CASLTGGEGTTEAFF	TGTGCCAGCTTAACAGGGGGCGAGGGTACCACTGAAGCTTTCTTT
NA	TRBV30	NA	TRBJ1-2	CAWSVLELHGYTF	TGTGCCTGGAGTGTATTAGAACTCCATGGCTACACCTTC
TRBD1	TRBV7-9	NA	TRBJ2-7	CASSLGTPGQGFYEQYF	TGTGCCAGCAGCTTAGGCACCCCGGGACAGGGATTCTACGAGCAGTACTTC
TRBD2	TRBV3-1/TRBV3-2	NA	TRBJ2-3	CASSLRLAGPTSTDTQYF	TGTGCCAGCAGCCTCCGACTAGCGGGGCCCACCTCCACAGATACGCAGTATTTT
NA	TRBV28	NA	TRBJ1-5	CASSWGGMGSNQPQHF	TGTGCCAGCAGCTGGGGGGGCATGGGTAGCAATCAGCCCCAGCATTTT
TRBD2	TRBV20-1	NA	TRBJ2-1	CSASLVAGGNNEQFF	TGCAGTGCTAGTTTAGTCGCGGGGGGGAACAATGAGCAGTTCTTC
TRBD2	TRBV18	NA	TRBJ2-3	CASSRRTSGGATDTQYF	TGTGCCAGCTCACGGCGGACTAGCGGGGGGGCGACAGATACGCAGTATTTT
NA	TRBV2	NA	TRBJ1-2	CASSGNLNYGYTF	TGTGCCAGCAGTGGTAACTTAAACTATGGCTACACCTTC
NA	TRBV7-2	NA	TRBJ2-1	CASSLVLDSYNEQFF	TGTGCCAGCAGCTTGGTACTAGACTCCTACAATGAGCAGTTCTTC
NA	TRBV19	NA	TRBJ2-5	CASSAPLEGTQYF	TGTGCCAGTAGTGCCCCGTTGGAGGGGACCCAGTACTTC
NA	TRBV2	NA	TRBJ1-4	CASRRQGRGGIATNEKLFF	TGTGCCAGCAGAAGGCAGGGAAGGGGAGGAATTGCAACTAATGAAAAACTGTTTTTT
NA	TRBV5-1	NA	TRBJ1-6	CASSLGQSGSPLHF	TGCGCCAGCAGCTTAGGACAGTCGGGTTCACCCCTCCACTTT
TRBD1	TRBV9	NA	TRBJ2-1	CASSVEGGDQSGTADYNEQFF	TGTGCCAGCAGCGTAGAGGGCGGTGACCAATCCGGGACAGCCGATTACAATGAGCAGTTCTTC
TRBD1	TRBV15	NA	TRBJ1-2	CATSRPGQGAYGYTF	TGTGCCACCAGCAGGCCGGGACAGGGGGCCTATGGCTACACCTTC
NA	TRBV3-1/TRBV3-2	NA	TRBJ1-1	CASSQARGNTEAFF	TGTGCCAGCAGCCAAGCACGGGGGAACACTGAAGCTTTCTTT
TRBD1	TRBV6-2/TRBV6-3	NA	TRBJ1-2	CASSSPGQNYGYTF	TGTGCCAGCAGTAGTCCGGGACAGAACTATGGCTACACCTTC
TRBD1	TRBV2	NA	TRBJ2-5	CASSEDRGRGETQYF	TGTGCCAGCAGTGAGGACAGGGGGCGAGGAGAGACCCAGTACTTC
TRBD1	TRBV4-1	once	TRBJ1-1	CASSLRQGVFNTEAFF	TGCGCCAGCAGCCTCCGACAGGGGGTTTTTAACACTGAAGCTTTCTTT
TRBD1	TRBV15	NA	TRBJ1-5	CATSEQGSQPQHF	TGTGCCACCAGTGAACAGGGGAGTCAGCCCCAGCATTTT
TRBD1	TRBV5-4	NA	TRBJ1-2	CASSLNRGQGDGYTF	TGTGCCAGCAGCTTGAACCGGGGACAGGGAGATGGCTACACCTTC
TRBD1	TRBV9	NA	TRBJ1-1	CASCRIQGANTEAFF	TGTGCCAGCTGCCGTATCCAGGGGGCGAACACTGAAGCTTTCTTT
TRBD1	TRBV6-5	few	TRBJ1-1	CASSRRTGGTEAFF	TGTGCCAGCAGCAGACGTACAGGGGGCACTGAAGCTTTCTTT
NA	TRBV6-2/TRBV6-3	NA	TRBJ1-5	CASSPPGGQPQHF	TGTGCCAGCAGCCCACCGGGAGGTCAGCCCCAGCATTTT
NA	TRBV9	NA	TRBJ1-2	CASSVGGRINYGYTF	TGTGCCAGCAGCGTAGGGGGCAGAATTAACTATGGCTACACCTTC
NA	TRBV29-1	NA	TRBJ2-3	CSVDLFTDTQYF	TGCAGCGTTGACCTGTTCACAGATACGCAGTATTTT